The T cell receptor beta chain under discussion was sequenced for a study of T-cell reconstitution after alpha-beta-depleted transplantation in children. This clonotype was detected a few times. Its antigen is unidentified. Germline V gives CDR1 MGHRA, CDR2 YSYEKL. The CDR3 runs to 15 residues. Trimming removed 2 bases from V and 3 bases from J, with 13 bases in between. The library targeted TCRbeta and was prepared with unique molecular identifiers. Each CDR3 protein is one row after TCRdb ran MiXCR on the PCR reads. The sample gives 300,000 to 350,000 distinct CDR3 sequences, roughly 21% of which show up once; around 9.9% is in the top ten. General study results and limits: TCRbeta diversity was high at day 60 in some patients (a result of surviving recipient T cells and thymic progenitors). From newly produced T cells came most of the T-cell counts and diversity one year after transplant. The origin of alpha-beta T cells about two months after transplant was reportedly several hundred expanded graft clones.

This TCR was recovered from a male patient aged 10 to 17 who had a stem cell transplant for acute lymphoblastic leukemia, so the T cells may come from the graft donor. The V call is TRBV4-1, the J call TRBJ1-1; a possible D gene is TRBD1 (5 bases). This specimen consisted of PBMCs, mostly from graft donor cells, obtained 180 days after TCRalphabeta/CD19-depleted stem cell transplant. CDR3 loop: CASSQPVWGDTEAFF. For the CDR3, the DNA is TGCGCCAGCAGCCAACCCGTCTGGGGGGACACTGAAGCTTTCTTT.